This TCR beta chain is from a study of T cells in Graves' hyperthyroidism and ophthalmopathy. Researchers amplified the TCR beta CDR3 regions from RNA transcripts. Primed by the HTBI set, a first-round RT-PCR was run on the TCR CDR3. TCRdb called the multiplex PCR reads again in MiXCR, with one record for every CDR3 protein. The table includes 350,000 or so distinct CDR3 sequences, 15% to 20% detected once. Broader study findings: Progression to ophthalmopathy was predicted a median of approximately 6.4 months early.

The germline V gene has CDR1 LNHNV and CDR2 YYDKDF (reference sequence). This CDR3 comprises 16 residues. Trimming took 1 base from V and 4 from J; bases not matched to a gene: 9. As to this clonotype: Its antigen is unidentified.

The receptor was derived from a woman aged 50 to 65 with Graves' hyperthyroidism. The chain is built from TRBV15 and TRBJ2-7; 8 positions match TRBD1. The specimen sequenced was blood. The CDR3 region is CATSRGSGTGEYEQYF. The CDR3 DNA sequence: TGTGCCACCAGCAGAGGCTCAGGGACAGGAGAATACGAGCAGTACTTC.